The clone carrying this TCR beta chain was seen a single time. Profiling that covered TCR beta VDJ and CDR3 relied on genomic DNA as its template. TCRdb independently ran MiXCR on the reads; one entry per CDR3 protein. Of about 400,000 distinct CDR3 sequences in the sample, roughly 68% were seen once. These data originate in a study of CD8+CD57+ T cells in acquired aplastic anemia. The ends lost 10 bases at V and 1 base at J; junction bases unmatched: 18. The CDR3 has 17 residues. Germline CDR1 MNHEY, CDR2 SVGAGI. The rearrangement joins TRBV6-5 to TRBJ1-1; TRBD1 matches 7 bases. The sequence was collected from a human donor in good health, serving as a control. Material for sequencing was sorted CD4+, CD8+, or CD8+CD57+ T cells (not recorded which) from PBMCs. CDR3 nucleotides: TGTGCCACCTCCATCCGACAGGGCCCTCTCTCGAACACTGAAGCTTTCTTT. Translation gives CATSIRQGPLSNTEAFF.